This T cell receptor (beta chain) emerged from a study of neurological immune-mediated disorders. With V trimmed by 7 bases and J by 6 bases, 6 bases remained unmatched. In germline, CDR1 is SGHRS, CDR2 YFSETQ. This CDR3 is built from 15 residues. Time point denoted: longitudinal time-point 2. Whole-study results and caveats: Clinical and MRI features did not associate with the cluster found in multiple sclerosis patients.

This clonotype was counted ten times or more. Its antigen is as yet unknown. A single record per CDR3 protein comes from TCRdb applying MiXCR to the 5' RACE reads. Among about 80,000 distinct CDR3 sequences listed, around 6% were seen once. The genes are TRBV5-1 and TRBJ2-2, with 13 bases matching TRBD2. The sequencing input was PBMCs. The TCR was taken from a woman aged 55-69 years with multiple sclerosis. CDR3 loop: CASELAGGPSGELFF. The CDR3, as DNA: TGCGCCAGCGAACTAGCGGGGGGGCCCTCCGGGGAGCTGTTTTTT.